Listed below are T cell receptor beta chains from one sample, sequenced in a study of cytomegalovirus exposure and HLA in healthy donors. The data were produced by immunoSEQ multiplex PCR, yet TCRdb's version contains in-frame clones alone and is incomplete. The sample lists 150,000 to 200,000 clones, around nine tenths occurring once. Sequencing was done on a sample of PBMCs. All receptors derive from a woman aged 18-29 years in good health and CMV-seronegative. The conserved cysteine and the conserved F or W are not part of the CDR3 here. Each record gives: V gene, J gene, CDR3 protein.

v_gene: TRBV5-6; j_gene: TRBJ1-4; CDR3aa: ASSSKQGVWEKLF
v_gene: TRBV9; j_gene: TRBJ2-1; CDR3aa: ASSLDTSLYNEQF
v_gene: TRBV14; j_gene: TRBJ1-1; CDR3aa: ASSQARSTEAF
v_gene: TRBV2; j_gene: TRBJ1-6; CDR3aa: ASSDNYSPLH
v_gene: TRBV7-8; j_gene: TRBJ2-7; CDR3aa: ASRRARGNSYEQY
v_gene: TRBV2; j_gene: TRBJ1-1; CDR3aa: ASSVGRSNTEAF
v_gene: TRBV4-2; j_gene: TRBJ2-7; CDR3aa: ASSQEGPGGTYEQY
v_gene: TRBV11-2; j_gene: TRBJ2-1; CDR3aa: ASSLAGGPGEQF
v_gene: TRBV7-7; j_gene: TRBJ2-1; CDR3aa: ASSPPGLEYNEQF
v_gene: TRBV7-9; j_gene: TRBJ2-1; CDR3aa: ASSLDSLGF
v_gene: TRBV27; j_gene: TRBJ2-1; CDR3aa: ASSITGGYNEQF
v_gene: TRBV28; j_gene: TRBJ2-3; CDR3aa: ARKRTGGGTDTQY
v_gene: TRBV7-8; j_gene: TRBJ2-3; CDR3aa: ASSPTGNTQY
v_gene: TRBV5-1; j_gene: TRBJ2-1; CDR3aa: ASSLGAGNEQF
v_gene: TRBV6-5; j_gene: TRBJ1-2; CDR3aa: ASSYFPEQDGYT
v_gene: TRBV5-6; j_gene: TRBJ2-7; CDR3aa: ASSLTGVYEQY
v_gene: TRBV4-2; j_gene: TRBJ1-2; CDR3aa: ASSQSMELNYGYT
v_gene: TRBV27; j_gene: TRBJ1-1; CDR3aa: ASSSSRTGGNTEAF
v_gene: TRBV4-1; j_gene: TRBJ2-1; CDR3aa: ASSQGSGLGSYNEQF
v_gene: TRBV13; j_gene: TRBJ1-4; CDR3aa: ASSLGPGMGEKLF
v_gene: TRBV7-9; j_gene: -; CDR3aa: ASSRGGNGYEQY
v_gene: TRBV30; j_gene: TRBJ1-1; CDR3aa: AWTGGLKNTEAF
v_gene: TRBV29-1; j_gene: TRBJ2-7; CDR3aa: SASGTGTGAYEQY
v_gene: TRBV9; j_gene: TRBJ2-3; CDR3aa: ASSVAGGRSTDTQY
v_gene: TRBV6-5; j_gene: TRBJ1-1; CDR3aa: ASKGRRLGGEAF
v_gene: TRBV5-4; j_gene: TRBJ2-4; CDR3aa: ASSIRDRGSKNIQY
v_gene: TRBV7-9; j_gene: TRBJ2-1; CDR3aa: ASSLEGVEQF
v_gene: TRBV7-6; j_gene: TRBJ2-1; CDR3aa: ASSLDISGPIKF
v_gene: TRBV2; j_gene: TRBJ1-2; CDR3aa: ASSEAGSYGYT
v_gene: TRBV5-4; j_gene: TRBJ1-5; CDR3aa: ASSLGGGEQPQH
v_gene: TRBV4-2; j_gene: TRBJ2-1; CDR3aa: ASSQVSSGGGYEQF
v_gene: TRBV7-2; j_gene: TRBJ2-7; CDR3aa: ASSFYQGAYEQY
v_gene: TRBV27; j_gene: TRBJ1-4; CDR3aa: ASSKRQINEKLF
v_gene: TRBV7-9; j_gene: TRBJ1-6; CDR3aa: ASSEGRALH